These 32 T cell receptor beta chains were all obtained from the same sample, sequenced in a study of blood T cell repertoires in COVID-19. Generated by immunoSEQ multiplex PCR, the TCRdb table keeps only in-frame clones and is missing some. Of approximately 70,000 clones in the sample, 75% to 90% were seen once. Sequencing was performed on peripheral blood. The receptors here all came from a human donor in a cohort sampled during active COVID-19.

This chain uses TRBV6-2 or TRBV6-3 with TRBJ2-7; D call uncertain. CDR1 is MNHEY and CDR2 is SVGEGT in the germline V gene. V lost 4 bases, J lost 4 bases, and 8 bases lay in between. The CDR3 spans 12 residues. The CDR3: CASSSPQYEQYF. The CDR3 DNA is TGTGCCAGCAGTTCCCCCCAATACGAGCAGTACTTC.

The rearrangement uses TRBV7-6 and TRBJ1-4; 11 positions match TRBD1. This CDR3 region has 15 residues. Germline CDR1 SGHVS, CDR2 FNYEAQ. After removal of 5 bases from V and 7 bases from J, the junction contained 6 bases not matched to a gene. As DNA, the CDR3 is TGTGCCAGCAGCCCCGGGACAGGGGGAAGTGAAAAACTGTTTTTT. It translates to CASSPGTGGSEKLFF. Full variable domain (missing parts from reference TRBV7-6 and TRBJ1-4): GAGVSQSPRYKVTKRGQDVALRCDPISGHVSLYWYRQALGQGPEFLTYFNYEAQQDKSGLPNDRFSAERPEGSISTLTIQRTEQRDSAMYRCASSPGTGGSEKLFFGSGTQLSVL.

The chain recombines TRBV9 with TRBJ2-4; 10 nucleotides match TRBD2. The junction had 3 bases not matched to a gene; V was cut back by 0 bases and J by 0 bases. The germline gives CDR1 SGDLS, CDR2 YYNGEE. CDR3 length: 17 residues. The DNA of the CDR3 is TGTGCCAGCAGCGTAGAGAGCGGGGGGGTAGCCAAAAACATTCAGTACTTC. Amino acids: CASSVESGGVAKNIQYF.

CDR3 DNA sequence: TGTGCCAGCTCACCCGAACAGGGGTCTAACACTGAAGCTTTCTTT. This encodes CASSPEQGSNTEAFF. The V and J genes are TRBV18 and TRBJ1-1, with TRBD1 identical over 7 bases. The trim removed 3 bases at V and 2 bases at J, leaving 6 bases unmatched. Germline assignment: CDR1 KGHSH and CDR2 LQKENI. The CDR3 sequence is 15 residues long.

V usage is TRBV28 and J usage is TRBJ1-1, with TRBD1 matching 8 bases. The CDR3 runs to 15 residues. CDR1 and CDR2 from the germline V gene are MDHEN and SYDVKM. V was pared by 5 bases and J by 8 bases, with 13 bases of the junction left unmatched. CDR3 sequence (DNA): TGTGCCAGCAGTACAAAACGGACAGGGCCCGAAGAAGCTTTCTTT. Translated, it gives CASSTKRTGPEEAFF.

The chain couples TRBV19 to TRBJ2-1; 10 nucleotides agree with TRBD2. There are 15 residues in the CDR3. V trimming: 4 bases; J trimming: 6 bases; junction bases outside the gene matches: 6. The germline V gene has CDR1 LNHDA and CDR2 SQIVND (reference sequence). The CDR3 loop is CASSTVAGGPNEQFF. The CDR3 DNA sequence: TGTGCCAGTAGTACAGTAGCGGGAGGACCCAATGAGCAGTTCTTC.

The DNA for the CDR3 is TGTGCCAGCAGTTTTTCACTAGCAGGAAGCTCCTACGAGCAGTACTTC. It yields the protein CASSFSLAGSSYEQYF. This chain connects TRBV27 to TRBJ2-7; D may be TRBD2 (6 bases). The CDR3 covers 16 residues. Germline CDR1 reads MNHEY; CDR2 reads SMNVEV (reference sequence). V lost 3 bases, J lost 0 bases, and 15 bases lay in between.

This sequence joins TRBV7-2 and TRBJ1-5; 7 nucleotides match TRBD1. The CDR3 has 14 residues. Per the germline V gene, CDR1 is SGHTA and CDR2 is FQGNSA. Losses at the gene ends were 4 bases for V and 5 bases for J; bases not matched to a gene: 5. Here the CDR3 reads CASSSTGWDQPQHF. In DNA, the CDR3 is TGTGCCAGCAGCTCGACAGGGTGGGATCAGCCCCAGCATTTT. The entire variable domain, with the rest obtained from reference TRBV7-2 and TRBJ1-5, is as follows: GAGVSQSPSNKVTEKGKDVELRCDPISGHTALYWYRQSLGQGLEFLIYFQGNSAPDKSGLPSDRFSAERTGGSVSTLTIQRTQQEDSAVYLCASSSTGWDQPQHFGDGTRLSIL.

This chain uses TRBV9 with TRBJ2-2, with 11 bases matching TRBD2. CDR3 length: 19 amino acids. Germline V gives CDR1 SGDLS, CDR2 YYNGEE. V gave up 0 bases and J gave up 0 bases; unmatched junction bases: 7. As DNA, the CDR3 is TGTGCCAGCAGCGTAGTCGGGACTAGCGGACGACCGAACACCGGGGAGCTGTTTTTT. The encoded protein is CASSVVGTSGRPNTGELFF.

DNA for the CDR3: TGTGCCACCCAGGCGGACAGTCACACAGATACGCAGTATTTT. Its translation is CATQADSHTDTQYF. The gene calls are TRBV24-1 and TRBJ2-3, with a weak D call TRBD1 (6 bases). This CDR3 is 14 amino acids long. The germline V gene encodes CDR1 KGHDR and CDR2 SFDVKD. V was trimmed by 9 bases and J by 2 bases, leaving 14 bases between them.

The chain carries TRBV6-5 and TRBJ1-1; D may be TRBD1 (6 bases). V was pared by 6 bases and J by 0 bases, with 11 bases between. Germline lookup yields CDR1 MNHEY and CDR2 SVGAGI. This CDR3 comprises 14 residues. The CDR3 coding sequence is TGTGCCAGCAGGCGTACAGGGATGAACACTGAAGCTTTCTTT. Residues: CASRRTGMNTEAFF.

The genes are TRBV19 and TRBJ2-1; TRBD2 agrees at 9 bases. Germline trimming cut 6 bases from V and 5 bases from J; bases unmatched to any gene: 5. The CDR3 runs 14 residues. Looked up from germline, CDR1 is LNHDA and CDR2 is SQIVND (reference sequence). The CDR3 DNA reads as TGTGCCAGTAGGACGATAGCGGGAGACAATGAGCAGTTCTTC. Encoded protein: CASRTIAGDNEQFF.

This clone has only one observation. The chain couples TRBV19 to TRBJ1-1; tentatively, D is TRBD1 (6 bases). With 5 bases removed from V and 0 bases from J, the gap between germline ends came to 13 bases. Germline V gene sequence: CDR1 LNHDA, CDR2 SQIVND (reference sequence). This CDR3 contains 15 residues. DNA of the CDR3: TGTGCCAGTAGTCCGCTACAGGGATTGAACACTGAAGCTTTCTTT. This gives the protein CASSPLQGLNTEAFF.

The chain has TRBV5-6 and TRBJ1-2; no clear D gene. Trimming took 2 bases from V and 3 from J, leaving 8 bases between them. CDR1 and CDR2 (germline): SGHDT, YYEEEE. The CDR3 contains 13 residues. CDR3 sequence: CASSFGEDYGYTF. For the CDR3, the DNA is TGTGCCAGCAGCTTTGGGGAGGACTATGGCTACACCTTC.

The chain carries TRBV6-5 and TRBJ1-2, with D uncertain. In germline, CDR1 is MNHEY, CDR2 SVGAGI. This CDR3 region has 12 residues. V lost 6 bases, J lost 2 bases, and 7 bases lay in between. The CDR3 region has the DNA TGTGCCAGCAGCAGCGGGAACTATGGCTACACCTTC. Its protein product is CASSSGNYGYTF.

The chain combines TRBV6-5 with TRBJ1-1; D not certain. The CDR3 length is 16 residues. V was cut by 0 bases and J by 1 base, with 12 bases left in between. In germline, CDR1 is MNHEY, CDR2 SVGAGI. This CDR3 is CASSYSLSGKNTEAFF. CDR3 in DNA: TGTGCCAGCAGTTACTCCCTGTCGGGAAAGAACACTGAAGCTTTCTTT.

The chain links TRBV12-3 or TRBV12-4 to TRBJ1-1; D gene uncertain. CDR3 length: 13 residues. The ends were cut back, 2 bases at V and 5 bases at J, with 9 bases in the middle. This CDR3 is CASSLSRRTEAFF. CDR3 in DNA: TGTGCCAGCAGTTTATCGCGGCGGACTGAAGCTTTCTTT.

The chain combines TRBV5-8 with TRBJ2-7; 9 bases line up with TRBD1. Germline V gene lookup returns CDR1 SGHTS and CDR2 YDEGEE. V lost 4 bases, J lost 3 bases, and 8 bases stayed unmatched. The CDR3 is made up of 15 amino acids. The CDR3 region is CASSTGTGSLYEQYF. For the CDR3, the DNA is TGTGCCAGCAGCACGGGGACAGGGTCTCTCTACGAGCAGTACTTC.

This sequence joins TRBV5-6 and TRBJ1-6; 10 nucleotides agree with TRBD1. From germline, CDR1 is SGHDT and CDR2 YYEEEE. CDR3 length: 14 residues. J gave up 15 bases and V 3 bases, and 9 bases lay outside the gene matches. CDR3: CASSSSGTGVRLHF. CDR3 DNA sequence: TGTGCCAGCAGCTCATCCGGGACAGGGGTGCGCCTCCACTTT.

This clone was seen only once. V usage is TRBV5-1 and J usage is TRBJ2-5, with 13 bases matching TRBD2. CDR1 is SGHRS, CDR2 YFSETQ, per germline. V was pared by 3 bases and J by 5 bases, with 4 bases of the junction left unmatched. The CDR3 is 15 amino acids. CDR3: CASSSGTSGTETQYF. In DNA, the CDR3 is TGCGCCAGCAGCTCCGGGACTAGCGGGACTGAGACCCAGTACTTC.

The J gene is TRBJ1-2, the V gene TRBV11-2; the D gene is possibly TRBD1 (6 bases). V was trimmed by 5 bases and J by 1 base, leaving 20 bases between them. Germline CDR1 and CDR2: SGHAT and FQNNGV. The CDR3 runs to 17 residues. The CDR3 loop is CASSRPGGASYNYGYTF. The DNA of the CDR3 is TGTGCCAGCAGCCGACCCGGGGGGGCCTCCTATAACTATGGCTACACCTTC.

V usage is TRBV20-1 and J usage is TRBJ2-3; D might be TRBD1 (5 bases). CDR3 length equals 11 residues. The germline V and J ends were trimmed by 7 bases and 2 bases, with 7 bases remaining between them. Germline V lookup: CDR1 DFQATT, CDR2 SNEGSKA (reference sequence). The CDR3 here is CSGGNTDTQYF. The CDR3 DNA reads TGCAGTGGGGGCAACACAGATACGCAGTATTTT.

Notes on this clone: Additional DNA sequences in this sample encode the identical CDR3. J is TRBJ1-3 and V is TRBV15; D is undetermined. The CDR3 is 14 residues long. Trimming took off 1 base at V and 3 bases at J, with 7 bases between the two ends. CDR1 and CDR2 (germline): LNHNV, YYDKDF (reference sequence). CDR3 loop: CATSRGGLGNTIYF. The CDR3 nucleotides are TGTGCCACCAGCAGAGGTGGGCTTGGAAACACCATATATTTT.

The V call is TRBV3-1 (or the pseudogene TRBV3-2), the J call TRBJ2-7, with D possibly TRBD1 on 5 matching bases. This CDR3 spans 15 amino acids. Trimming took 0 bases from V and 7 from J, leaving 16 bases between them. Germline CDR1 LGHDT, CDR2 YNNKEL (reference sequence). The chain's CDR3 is CASSQDYGLGREQYF. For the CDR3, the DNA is TGTGCCAGCAGCCAAGACTACGGGTTGGGGCGGGAGCAGTACTTC.

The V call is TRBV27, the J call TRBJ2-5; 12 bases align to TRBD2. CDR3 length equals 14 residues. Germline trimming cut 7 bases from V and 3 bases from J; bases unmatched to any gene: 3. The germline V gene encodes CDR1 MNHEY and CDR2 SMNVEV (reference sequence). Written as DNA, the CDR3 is TGTGCCAGCACCCGACTAGCGGGGGAAGAGACCCAGTACTTC. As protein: CASTRLAGEETQYF.

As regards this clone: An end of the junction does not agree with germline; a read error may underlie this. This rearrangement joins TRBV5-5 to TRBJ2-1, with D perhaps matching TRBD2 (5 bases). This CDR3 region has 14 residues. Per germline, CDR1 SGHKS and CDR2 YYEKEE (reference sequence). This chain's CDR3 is CASSLVASYNEQFF. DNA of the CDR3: TGTGCCAGCAGTTTGGTAGCGTCCTACAATGAGCAGTTCTTC.

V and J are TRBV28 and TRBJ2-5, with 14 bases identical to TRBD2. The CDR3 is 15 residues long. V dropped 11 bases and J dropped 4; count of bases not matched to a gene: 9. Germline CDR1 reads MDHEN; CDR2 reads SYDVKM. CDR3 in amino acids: CAHGTSGRRGETQYF. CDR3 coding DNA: TGTGCCCACGGGACTAGCGGGAGAAGGGGAGAGACCCAGTACTTC.

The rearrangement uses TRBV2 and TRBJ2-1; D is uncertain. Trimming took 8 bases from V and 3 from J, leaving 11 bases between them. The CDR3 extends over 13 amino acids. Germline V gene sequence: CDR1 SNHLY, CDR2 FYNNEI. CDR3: CASRVTNYNEQFF. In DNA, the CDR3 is TGTGCCAGCCGTGTTACTAACTACAATGAGCAGTTCTTC.

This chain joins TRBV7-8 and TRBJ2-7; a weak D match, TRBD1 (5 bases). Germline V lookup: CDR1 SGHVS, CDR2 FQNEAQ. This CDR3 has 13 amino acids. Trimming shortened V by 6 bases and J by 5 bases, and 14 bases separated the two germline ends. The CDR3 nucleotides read TGTGCCAGCAGGCCCACACAGGCCCACGAGCAGTACTTC. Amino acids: CASRPTQAHEQYF.

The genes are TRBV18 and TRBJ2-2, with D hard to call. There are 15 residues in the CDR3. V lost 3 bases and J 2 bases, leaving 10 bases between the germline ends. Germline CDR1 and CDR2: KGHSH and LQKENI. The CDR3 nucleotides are TGTGCCAGCTCACCCATGGGCACTAACACCGGGGAGCTGTTTTTT. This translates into CASSPMGTNTGELFF.

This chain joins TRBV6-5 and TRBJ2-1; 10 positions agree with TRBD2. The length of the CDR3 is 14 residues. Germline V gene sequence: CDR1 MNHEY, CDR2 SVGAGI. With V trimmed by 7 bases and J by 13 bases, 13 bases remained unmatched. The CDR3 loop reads CASKAGGASFPQFF. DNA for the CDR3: TGTGCCAGCAAAGCGGGGGGGGCCAGTTTTCCCCAGTTCTTC.

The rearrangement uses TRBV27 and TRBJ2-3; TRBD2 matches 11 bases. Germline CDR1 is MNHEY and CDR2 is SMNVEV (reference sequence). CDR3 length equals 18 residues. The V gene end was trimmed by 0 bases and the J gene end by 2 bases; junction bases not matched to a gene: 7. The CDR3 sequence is CASSLSSASGGSTDTQYF. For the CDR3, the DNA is TGTGCCAGCAGTTTATCGTCGGCTAGCGGGGGGTCCACAGATACGCAGTATTTT.